The rows below give T cell receptor beta chains drawn from one sample of a study of PD-1 blockade in classical Hodgkin lymphoma. Generated by immunoSEQ multiplex PCR, the TCRdb table keeps only in-frame clones and is missing some. The data show over 15,000 clones, about 65% seen once. The starting material was peripheral blood mononuclear cells (PBMCs), obtained before the fourth cycle of nivolumab. The source is a human donor with classical Hodgkin lymphoma. Both conserved end residues are part of each CDR3. The D gene is left open where the match is weak. Where a row states a size, it is once, few, many or the class of an expanded clone; other rows omit it.

V gene	clone size	D gene	J gene	CDR3 DNA	CDR3 protein
TRBV11-3	-	-	TRBJ2-7	TGTGCCAGCAGCCCACGGGACGGAACCTACGAGCAGTACTTC	CASSPRDGTYEQYF
TRBV29-1	medium-sized	TRBD1	TRBJ2-1	TGCAGCGCACAGACAGGGATGGCGAGTGAGCAGTTCTTC	CSAQTGMASEQFF
TRBV4-3	-	-	TRBJ1-4	TGCGCCAGCAGCCAGAATAACGAAAAACTGTTTTTT	CASSQNNEKLFF
TRBV27	-	-	TRBJ2-1	TGTGCCAGCAGTTTATCACCTTGGGGGGTCTACAATGAGCAGTTCTTC	CASSLSPWGVYNEQFF
TRBV5-4	-	-	TRBJ2-5	TGTGCCAGCAGCTTGGGACAGGCCGGGCAGGAGACCCAGTACTTC	CASSLGQAGQETQYF
TRBV7-8	-	-	TRBJ2-7	TGTGCCAGCAGCTCCGGGATCTCCTACGAGCAGTACTTC	CASSSGISYEQYF
TRBV9	-	-	TRBJ2-1	TGTGCCAGCAGCGTGTTTCCCTCCTACAATGAGCAGTTCTTC	CASSVFPSYNEQFF
TRBV7-2	few	-	TRBJ1-1	TGTGCCAGCAGCATGGGGGAGACTGAAGCTTTCTTT	CASSMGETEAFF
TRBV6-4	once	TRBD2	TRBJ2-1	TGTGCCAGCAGTGACAGCGGGAGTTGGGCCTACAATGAGCAGTTCTTC	CASSDSGSWAYNEQFF
TRBV5-4	few	TRBD1	TRBJ2-7	TGTGCCAGCTTCGCCCGCGGCAGGGGGCGCGAACCCCGCTACGAGCAGTACTTC	CASFARGRGREPRYEQYF
TRBV28	once	TRBD2	TRBJ2-5	TGTGCCAGCAGCAGGACTAGCGCAGAGACCCAGTACTTC	CASSRTSAETQYF
TRBV2	-	TRBD1	TRBJ2-2	TGTGCCAGCGGAGGGGAACAGGGGGTCACCGGGGAGCTGTTTTTT	CASGGEQGVTGELFF
TRBV7-9	-	TRBD2	TRBJ2-4	TGTGCCAGCGTGAGGGAGGGCCGAGGGGCCAAAAACATTCAGTACTTC	CASVREGRGAKNIQYF
TRBV27	-	-	TRBJ1-1	TGTGCCAGCAGTCCAGGGATCGGAGTAACTGAAGCTTTCTTT	CASSPGIGVTEAFF
TRBV7-2	-	-	TRBJ2-1	TGTGCCAGCAGCTCGACTTTTAGCTCCTACAATGAGCAGTTCTTC	CASSSTFSSYNEQFF
TRBV7-2	-	-	TRBJ2-3	TGTGCCAGCAGCTTGAGACAGATCGGTGAGCCAGATACGCAGTATTTT	CASSLRQIGEPDTQYF
TRBV6-5	-	-	TRBJ2-2	TGTGCCAGCAGGACGAACACCGGGGAGCTGTTTTTT	CASRTNTGELFF
TRBV28	-	-	TRBJ1-2	TGTGCCAGCAACTCCGGTCGGACCGGAGGCTACACCTTC	CASNSGRTGGYTF
TRBV27	-	TRBD2	TRBJ2-3	TGTGCCACCCTTCCAGCGGGGGTTCGGTATGGCACAGATACGCAGTATTTT	CATLPAGVRYGTDTQYF
TRBV27	-	-	TRBJ2-1	TGTGCCAGCAGTTTGATGGAACAGGGTCTAAGTGAGCAGTTCTTC	CASSLMEQGLSEQFF
TRBV5-8	-	TRBD1	TRBJ2-7	TGTGCCAGCAGCCCGGCGCAGGGGGACCACGAGCAGTACTTC	CASSPAQGDHEQYF
TRBV4-1	-	-	TRBJ2-1	TGCGCCAGCAGCCCCTCCGGTTTCAATGAGCAGTTCTTC	CASSPSGFNEQFF
TRBV30	-	-	TRBJ2-1	TGTGCCTGGAGTGTACTCGGGAGTACCTACAATGAGCAGTTCTTC	CAWSVLGSTYNEQFF
TRBV27	-	-	TRBJ2-1	TGTGCCAGCAGTTTCAATTCCGAGCAGTTCTTC	CASSFNSEQFF
TRBV6-1	-	TRBD2	TRBJ2-3	TGTGCCAGCAGTGAAGTAGCGGGAGGGCAAGATACGCAGTATTTT	CASSEVAGGQDTQYF
TRBV2	-	-	TRBJ2-7	TGTGCCAGCTCTCTGTTATACGAGCAGTACTTC	CASSLLYEQYF
TRBV28	few	TRBD1	TRBJ1-1	TGTGCCAGCAGTTTCAGGGGGCAGGGGAACACTGAAGCTTTCTTT	CASSFRGQGNTEAFF
TRBV7-8	-	-	TRBJ2-1	TGTGCCAGCAGCTTAGCTGGCGGGATGCTGAGCTCCTACAATGAGCAGTTCTTC	CASSLAGGMLSSYNEQFF
TRBV5-6	few	-	TRBJ1-2	TGTGCCAGCAGCTCCCCGACAGGTCACTATGGCTACACCTTC	CASSSPTGHYGYTF
TRBV2	-	-	TRBJ2-2	TGTGCCAGCAGTGGACAGACCGGGGAGCTGTTTTTT	CASSGQTGELFF